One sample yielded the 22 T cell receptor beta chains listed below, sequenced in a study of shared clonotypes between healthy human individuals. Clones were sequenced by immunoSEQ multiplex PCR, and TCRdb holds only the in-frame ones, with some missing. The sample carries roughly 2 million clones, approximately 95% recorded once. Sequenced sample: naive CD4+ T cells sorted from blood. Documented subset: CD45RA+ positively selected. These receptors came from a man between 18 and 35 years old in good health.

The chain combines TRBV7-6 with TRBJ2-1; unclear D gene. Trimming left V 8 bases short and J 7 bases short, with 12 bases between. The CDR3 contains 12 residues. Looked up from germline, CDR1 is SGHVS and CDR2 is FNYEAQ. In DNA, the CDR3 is TGTGCCAGCGGGGATATTGTGAATGAGCAGTTCTTC. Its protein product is CASGDIVNEQFF.

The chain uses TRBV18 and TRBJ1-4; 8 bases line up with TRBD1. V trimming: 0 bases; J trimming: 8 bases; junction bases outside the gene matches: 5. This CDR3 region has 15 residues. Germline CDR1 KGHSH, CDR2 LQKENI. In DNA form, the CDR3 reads TGTGCCAGCTCACCACCGTCAGGGGGCGGCGAAAAACTGTTTTTT. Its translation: CASSPPSGGGEKLFF.

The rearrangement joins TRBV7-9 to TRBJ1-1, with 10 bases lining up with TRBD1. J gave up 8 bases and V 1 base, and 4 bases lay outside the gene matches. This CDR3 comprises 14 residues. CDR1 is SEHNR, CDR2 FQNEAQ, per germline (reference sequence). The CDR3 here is CASSLEAGQGEAFF. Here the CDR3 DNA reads TGTGCCAGCAGCTTAGAGGCGGGACAGGGGGAAGCTTTCTTT.

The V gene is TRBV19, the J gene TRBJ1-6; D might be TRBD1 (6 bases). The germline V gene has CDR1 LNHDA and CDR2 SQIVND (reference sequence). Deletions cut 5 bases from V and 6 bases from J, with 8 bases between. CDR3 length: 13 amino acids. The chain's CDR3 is CASSSTGNSPLHF. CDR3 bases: TGTGCCAGTAGTTCGACAGGTAATTCACCCCTCCACTTT.

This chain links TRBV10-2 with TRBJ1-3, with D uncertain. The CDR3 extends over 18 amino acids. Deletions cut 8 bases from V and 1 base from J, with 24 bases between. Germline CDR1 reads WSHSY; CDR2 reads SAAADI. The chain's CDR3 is CASRPGDFTARSGNTIYF. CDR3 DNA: TGCGCCAGCCGTCCCGGGGATTTTACCGCGCGATCTGGAAACACCATATATTTT.

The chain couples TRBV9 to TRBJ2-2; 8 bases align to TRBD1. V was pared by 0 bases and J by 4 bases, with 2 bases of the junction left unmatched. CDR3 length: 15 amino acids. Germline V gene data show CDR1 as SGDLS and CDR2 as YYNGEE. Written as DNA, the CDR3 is TGTGCCAGCAGCGTAGGGACAGGGATCACCGGGGAGCTGTTTTTT. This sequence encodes CASSVGTGITGELFF.

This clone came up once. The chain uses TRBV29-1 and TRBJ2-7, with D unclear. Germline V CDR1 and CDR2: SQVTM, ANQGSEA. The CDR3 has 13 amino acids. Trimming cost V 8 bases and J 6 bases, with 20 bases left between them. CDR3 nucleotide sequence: TGCAGCACCCACATCGGGCCCACCGCCGAGCAGTACTTC. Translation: CSTHIGPTAEQYF.

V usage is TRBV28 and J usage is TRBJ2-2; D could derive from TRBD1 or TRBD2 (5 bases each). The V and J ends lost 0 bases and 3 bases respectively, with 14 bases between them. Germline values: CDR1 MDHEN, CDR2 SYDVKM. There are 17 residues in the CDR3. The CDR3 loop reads CASSLWAGTEDTGELFF. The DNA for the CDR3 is TGTGCCAGCAGTTTATGGGCAGGGACCGAGGACACCGGGGAGCTGTTTTTT.

The chain's CDR3 is CASSLPGATEAFF. CDR3 coding DNA: TGCGCCAGCAGCTTGCCGGGAGCCACTGAAGCTTTCTTT. The chain couples TRBV5-1 to TRBJ1-1; D ambiguous. Trimming stripped 1 base from V and 4 bases from J, with 8 bases between. CDR1 is SGHRS, CDR2 YFSETQ, per germline. The CDR3 totals 13 residues.

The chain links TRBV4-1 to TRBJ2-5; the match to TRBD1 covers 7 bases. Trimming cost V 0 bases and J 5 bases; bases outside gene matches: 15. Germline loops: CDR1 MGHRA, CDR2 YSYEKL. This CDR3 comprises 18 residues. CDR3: CASSQDGSPTGASETQYF. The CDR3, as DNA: TGCGCCAGCAGCCAAGATGGGTCCCCCACAGGGGCCTCGGAGACCCAGTACTTC.

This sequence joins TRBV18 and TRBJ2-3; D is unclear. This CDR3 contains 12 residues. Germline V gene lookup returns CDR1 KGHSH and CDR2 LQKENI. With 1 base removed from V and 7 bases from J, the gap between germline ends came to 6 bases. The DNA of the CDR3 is TGTGCCAGCTCACCACAGGAGAATACGCAGTATTTT. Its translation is CASSPQENTQYF.

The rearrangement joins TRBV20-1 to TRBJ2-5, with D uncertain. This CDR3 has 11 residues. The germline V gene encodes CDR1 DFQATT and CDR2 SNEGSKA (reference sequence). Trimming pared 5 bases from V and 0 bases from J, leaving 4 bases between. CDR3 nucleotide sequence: TGCAGTGCTCAACACCAAGAGACCCAGTACTTC. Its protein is CSAQHQETQYF.

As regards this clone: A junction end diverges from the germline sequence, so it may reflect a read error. The DNA of the CDR3 is TGTGCTAGCAGCCCCTCCGGGACTACCCCCGCCCAGTACTTC. Protein product: CASSPSGTTPAQYF. V and J are TRBV7-7 and TRBJ2-5, with TRBD2 matching 7 bases. The germline V gene encodes CDR1 SSHAT and CDR2 FNYEAQ (reference sequence). This CDR3 has 14 residues.

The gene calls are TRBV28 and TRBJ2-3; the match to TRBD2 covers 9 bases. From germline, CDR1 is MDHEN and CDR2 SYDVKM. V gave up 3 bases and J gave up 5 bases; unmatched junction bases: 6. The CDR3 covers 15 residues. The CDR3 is CASSFGGGALDTQYF. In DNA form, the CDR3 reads TGTGCCAGCAGTTTCGGCGGGGGGGCCTTAGATACGCAGTATTTT.

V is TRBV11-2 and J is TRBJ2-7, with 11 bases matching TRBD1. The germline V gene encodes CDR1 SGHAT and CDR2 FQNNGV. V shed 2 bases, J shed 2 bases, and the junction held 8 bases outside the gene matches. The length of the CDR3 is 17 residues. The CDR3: CASSLSSGQGVPYEQYF. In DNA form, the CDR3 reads TGTGCCAGCAGCTTATCCTCGGGACAGGGGGTCCCCTACGAGCAGTACTTC.

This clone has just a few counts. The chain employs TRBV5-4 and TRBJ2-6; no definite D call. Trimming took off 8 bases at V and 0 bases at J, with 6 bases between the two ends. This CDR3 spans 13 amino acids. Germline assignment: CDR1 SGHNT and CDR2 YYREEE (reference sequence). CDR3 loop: CASTISGANVLTF. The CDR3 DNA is TGTGCCAGTACTATCTCTGGGGCCAACGTCCTGACTTTC.

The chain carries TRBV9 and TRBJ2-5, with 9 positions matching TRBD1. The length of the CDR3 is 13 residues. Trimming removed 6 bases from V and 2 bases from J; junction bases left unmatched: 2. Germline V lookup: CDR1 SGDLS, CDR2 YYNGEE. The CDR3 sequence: CASNRGPQETQYF. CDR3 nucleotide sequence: TGTGCCAGCAACAGGGGGCCTCAAGAGACCCAGTACTTC.

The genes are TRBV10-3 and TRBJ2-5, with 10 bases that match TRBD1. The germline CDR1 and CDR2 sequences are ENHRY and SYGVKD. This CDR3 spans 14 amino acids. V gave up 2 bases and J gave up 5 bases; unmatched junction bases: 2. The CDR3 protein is CAISERQGAETQYF. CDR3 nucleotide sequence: TGTGCCATCAGTGAGCGACAGGGGGCGGAGACCCAGTACTTC.

CDR3 sequence reads: CASSSGTVQETQYF. Here the CDR3 DNA reads TGTGCCAGCAGCTCCGGGACCGTTCAAGAGACCCAGTACTTC. V gene TRBV7-9 combines with J gene TRBJ2-5; D might be TRBD1 or TRBD2, each matching 5 bases. This CDR3 is 14 amino acids long. With 4 bases removed from V and 2 bases from J, the gap between germline ends came to 11 bases. CDR1 SEHNR and CDR2 FQNEAQ come from the germline V gene (reference sequence).

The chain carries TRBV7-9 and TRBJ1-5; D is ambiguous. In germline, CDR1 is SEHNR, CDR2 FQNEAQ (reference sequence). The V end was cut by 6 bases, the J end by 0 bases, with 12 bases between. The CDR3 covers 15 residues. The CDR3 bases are TGTGCCAGCAGTTCCGACGAGAGTAGCAATCAGCCCCAGCATTTT. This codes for CASSSDESSNQPQHF.

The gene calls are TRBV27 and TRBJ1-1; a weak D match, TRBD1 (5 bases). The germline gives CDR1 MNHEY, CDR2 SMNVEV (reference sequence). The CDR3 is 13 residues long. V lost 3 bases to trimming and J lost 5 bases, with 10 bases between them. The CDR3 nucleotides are TGTGCCAGCAGTTTTGGGGGGTGGACTGAAGCTTTCTTT. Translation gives CASSFGGWTEAFF.

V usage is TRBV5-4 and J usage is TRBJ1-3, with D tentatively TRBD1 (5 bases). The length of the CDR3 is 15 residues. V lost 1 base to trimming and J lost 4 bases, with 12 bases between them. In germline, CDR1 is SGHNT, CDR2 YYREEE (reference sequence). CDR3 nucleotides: TGTGCCAGCAGCTTGTCATCAGGGCTGGGAAACACCATATATTTT. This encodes CASSLSSGLGNTIYF.